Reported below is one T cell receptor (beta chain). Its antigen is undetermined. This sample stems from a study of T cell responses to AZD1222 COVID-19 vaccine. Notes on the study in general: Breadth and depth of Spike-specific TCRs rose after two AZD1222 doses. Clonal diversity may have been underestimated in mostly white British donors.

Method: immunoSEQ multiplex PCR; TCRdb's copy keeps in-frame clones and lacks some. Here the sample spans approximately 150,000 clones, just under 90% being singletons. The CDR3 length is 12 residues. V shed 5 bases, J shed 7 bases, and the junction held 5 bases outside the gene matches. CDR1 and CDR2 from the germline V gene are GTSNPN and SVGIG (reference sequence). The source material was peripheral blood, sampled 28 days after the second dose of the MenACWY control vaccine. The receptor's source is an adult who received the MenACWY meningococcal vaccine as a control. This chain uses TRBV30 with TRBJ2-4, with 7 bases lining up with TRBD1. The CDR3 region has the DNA TGTGCCTGGTCGCCGGGACAGAACATTCAGTACTTC. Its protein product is CAWSPGQNIQYF. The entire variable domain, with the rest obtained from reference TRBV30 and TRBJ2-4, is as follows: SQTIHQWPATLVQPVGSPLSLECTVEGTSNPNLYWYRQAAGRGLQLLFYSVGIGQISSEVPQNLSASRPQDRQFILSSKKLLLSDSGFYLCAWSPGQNIQYFGAGTRLSVL.